A selection of T cell receptor beta chains follows, all from one sample in a study of T-cell memory formation after mild COVID-19. One entry per CDR3 protein results from TCRdb running MiXCR on the 5' RACE reads. The top ten clones hold 12% of a sample with about 560,000 distinct CDR3 sequences, about 20% of them seen once. The sequencing sample was made of PBMCs or a T cell subset sorted from them (not recorded which). All receptors derive from an adult woman who had mild COVID-19 (a few samples of this study predate the infection). Cell type and time point are not known. CDR3s include the opening cysteine and the closing phenylalanine or tryptophan. A D gene is named only where the DNA matches it firmly. Some rows have no size entry. The others give once, few or many, or a class for an expanded clone.

cdr3_nt: TGTGCCAGCAGTTACACCCAGCCGGGGGCAAGCTCCTACAATGAGCAGTTCTTC
cdr3_aa: CASSYTQPGASSYNEQFF
j_call: TRBJ2-1
clone_size: many
d_call: -
v_call: TRBV6-5

cdr3_nt: TGCAGCGTTGGGGCCGCCATGAACACTGAAGCTTTCTTT
cdr3_aa: CSVGAAMNTEAFF
j_call: TRBJ1-1
clone_size: -
d_call: -
v_call: TRBV29-1

cdr3_nt: TGTGCCAGCACGGCCTGGACTAGCGGGGACGAGCAGTACTTC
cdr3_aa: CASTAWTSGDEQYF
j_call: TRBJ2-7
clone_size: few
d_call: TRBD2
v_call: TRBV6-1

cdr3_nt: TGTGCCAGCAGTGCCAATCTCTTCAGGGAGGGCTACACCTTC
cdr3_aa: CASSANLFREGYTF
j_call: TRBJ1-2
clone_size: -
d_call: -
v_call: TRBV25-1

cdr3_nt: TGTGCCACCAGTGAGCATCCGGGGTCCTCCTACGAGCAGTACTTC
cdr3_aa: CATSEHPGSSYEQYF
j_call: TRBJ2-7
clone_size: many
d_call: -
v_call: TRBV24-1

cdr3_nt: TGTGCCACCAGTGACTTAGCGGGACAGGGGGACTATGGCTACACCTTC
cdr3_aa: CATSDLAGQGDYGYTF
j_call: TRBJ1-2
clone_size: few
d_call: TRBD1
v_call: TRBV24-1

cdr3_nt: TGTGCCAGCAGTTCGGCGGTTAACTATGGCTACACCTTC
cdr3_aa: CASSSAVNYGYTF
j_call: TRBJ1-2
clone_size: -
d_call: -
v_call: TRBV12-3/TRBV12-4

cdr3_nt: TGTGCCAGCAGCTTAGGCAGAACACTCTACGAGCAGTACTTC
cdr3_aa: CASSLGRTLYEQYF
j_call: TRBJ2-7
clone_size: -
d_call: -
v_call: TRBV11-2

cdr3_nt: TGTGCCAGCAGTTCCCCGGGACTCCCTATGAGCAATCAGCCCCAGCATTTT
cdr3_aa: CASSSPGLPMSNQPQHF
j_call: TRBJ1-5
clone_size: -
d_call: -
v_call: TRBV12-3/TRBV12-4

cdr3_nt: TGTGCCAGCAGTGAATCCAGGCTAGCGGGAAGAGAGACCCAGTACTTC
cdr3_aa: CASSESRLAGRETQYF
j_call: TRBJ2-5
clone_size: few
d_call: TRBD2
v_call: TRBV25-1

cdr3_nt: TGCAGTGCTAGAGATGGGGGGGCAGCCACTAATTCACCCCTCCACTTT
cdr3_aa: CSARDGGAATNSPLHF
j_call: TRBJ1-6
clone_size: many
d_call: -
v_call: TRBV20-1

cdr3_nt: TGTGCCAGCAGCCAAGTGCGGGGGACAGGGGATGCCGCCTACGAGCAGTACTTC
cdr3_aa: CASSQVRGTGDAAYEQYF
j_call: TRBJ2-7
clone_size: -
d_call: TRBD1
v_call: TRBV4-2

cdr3_nt: TGCGCCAGCAGCTTGAGGCGGAGAGCTCTATTT
cdr3_aa: CASSLRRRALF
j_call: TRBJ1-6
clone_size: once
d_call: -
v_call: TRBV5-1

cdr3_nt: TGTGCCAGCAGCTCCACGATCGGGGAGCTGTTTTTT
cdr3_aa: CASSSTIGELFF
j_call: TRBJ2-2
clone_size: -
d_call: -
v_call: TRBV11-3

cdr3_nt: TGTGCCAGCAGCCCCCGCCCCTTGCCTAGCGGGAGCACAGATACGCAGTATTTT
cdr3_aa: CASSPRPLPSGSTDTQYF
j_call: TRBJ2-3
clone_size: -
d_call: TRBD2
v_call: TRBV9

cdr3_nt: TGTGCCATCAGTGAATCGAGACTAGCGGGGGGACTTTCCTACGAGCAGTACTTC
cdr3_aa: CAISESRLAGGLSYEQYF
j_call: TRBJ2-7
clone_size: -
d_call: TRBD2
v_call: TRBV10-3

cdr3_nt: TGTGCCAGCAGCGCCAACCCCTCCGGGGGGGCCTTGGAGATCACAGATACGCAGTATTTT
cdr3_aa: CASSANPSGGALEITDTQYF
j_call: TRBJ2-3
clone_size: few
d_call: TRBD2
v_call: TRBV9